Following are 8 T cell receptor beta chains from one sample sequenced in a study of Graves' ophthalmopathy and Graves' hyperthyroidism. Amplified TCR beta CDR3 regions were obtained using RNA transcripts as template. First-round RT-PCR relied on HTBI primers, and a second-round multiplex PCR came next. Via MiXCR, TCRdb re-called the multiplex PCR reads, giving one row per CDR3 protein. This sample has hundreds of thousands of distinct CDR3 sequences, with 14% found just once. Sequencing was performed on blood. Receptors were obtained from a woman aged 30 to 39 with Graves' ophthalmopathy.

This clonotype was seen a handful of times. V is TRBV7-3 and J is TRBJ2-5; TRBD2 aligns across 8 bases. Germline CDR1 reads SGHTA; CDR2 reads FQGTGA. Trimming removed 0 bases from V and 4 bases from J; junction bases left unmatched: 7. This CDR3 contains 16 residues. For the CDR3, the DNA is TGTGCCAGCAGCTTAACGAGCGGGAGAGGTATAGAGACCCAGTACTTC. Its protein is CASSLTSGRGIETQYF.

In its sample, this clonotype was seen a few times. The chain links TRBV10-3 to TRBJ2-2; 7 nucleotides align to TRBD1. The CDR3 consists of 14 residues. Trimming cost V 11 bases and J 3 bases; bases outside gene matches: 9. The germline CDR1 and CDR2 sequences are ENHRY and SYGVKD. CDR3 protein: CASGGTVDTGELFF. CDR3 DNA: TGTGCCTCCGGTGGGACAGTAGACACCGGGGAGCTGTTTTTT.

This clonotype was seen repeatedly, ten times or more. At one boundary the junction diverges from the germline segment, which might be a read error. The rearrangement uses TRBV2 and TRBJ1-6, with D perhaps TRBD1 (5 bases). The CDR3 consists of 12 residues. CDR1 is SNHLY and CDR2 is FYNNEI in the germline V gene. The CDR3 DNA reads TGTGCCAGCGGTGACAGTAATTCACCCCTCCACTTT. Its protein product is CASGDSNSPLHF.

This clonotype was counted at least ten times. This sequence joins TRBV7-2 and TRBJ2-5, with D perhaps being TRBD1 or TRBD2 (7 bases each). The CDR3 is 15 amino acids. CDR1 SGHTA and CDR2 FQGNSA come from the germline V gene. With 7 bases removed from V and 4 bases from J, the gap between germline ends came to 19 bases. The CDR3 nucleotides read TGTGCCAGCAATCCTAGACTAGCAGGGGGAGAGACCCAGTACTTC. This sequence encodes CASNPRLAGGETQYF.

With regard to this clonotype: Compared with germline, one end of the junction differs, possibly owing to a read error. The chain joins TRBV12-3 or TRBV12-4 to TRBJ2-6, with D perhaps TRBD2 (6 bases). The CDR3 is made up of 18 amino acids. CDR3 loop: CASSFQNPRDSGANVLSF. CDR3 DNA: TGTGCTAGCAGTTTTCAAAACCCGAGGGACTCTGGGGCCAACGTCCTGAGTTTC.

This clonotype has at least ten counts. This chain connects TRBV12-3 or TRBV12-4 to TRBJ2-2; TRBD2 might be the D (5 bases). V lost 5 bases and J 5 bases, leaving 9 bases between the germline ends. The CDR3 sequence is 13 residues long. The CDR3 here is CASSPGLTGELFF. CDR3 DNA sequence: TGTGCCAGCAGTCCCGGACTGACCGGGGAGCTGTTTTTT.

J is TRBJ2-7 and V is TRBV5-1, with D perhaps assigned TRBD1 or TRBD2 (5 bases each). V was cut by 5 bases and J by 5 bases, with 17 bases left in between. This CDR3 contains 14 residues. Germline V CDR1 and CDR2: SGHRS, YFSETQ. In DNA, the CDR3 is TGCGCCAGCAGGGCTGGGGGTACAGCCGACGAGCAGTACTTC. The encoded protein is CASRAGGTADEQYF.

This chain uses TRBV5-1 with TRBJ1-3, with D maybe TRBD1 (6 bases). Germline CDR1 and CDR2: SGHRS and YFSETQ. The CDR3 runs 18 residues. V was cut by 0 bases and J by 0 bases, with 16 bases left in between. The CDR3 is CASSLEAIRGFSGNTIYF. CDR3 coding DNA: TGCGCCAGCAGCTTGGAAGCAATCAGGGGCTTCTCTGGAAACACCATATATTTT.